What follows are 27 T cell receptor beta chains derived from one specimen sequenced in a study of blood T cell repertoires in COVID-19. This table comes from immunoSEQ multiplex PCR, and its TCRdb copy is limited to in-frame clones, with some not included. The data show 300,000 to 400,000 clones, with over 80% seen just once and over 4.5% held by the top ten. The sequenced material came from PBMCs or T cells enriched from blood (not recorded which). All receptors come from a man younger than 40 who had recovered from COVID-19.

V usage is TRBV29-1 and J usage is TRBJ1-2; the D is unclear. The germline gives CDR1 SQVTM, CDR2 ANQGSEA. The CDR3 contains 12 residues. V gave up 4 bases and J gave up 4 bases, with 10 bases separating them. Written as DNA, the CDR3 is TGCAGCGTTGTCGGGTCCGCCTATGGCTACACCTTC. It translates to CSVVGSAYGYTF.

This sequence joins TRBV6-5 and TRBJ2-1; possibly TRBD1 for D (6 bases). V gave up 4 bases and J gave up 0 bases, with 13 bases separating them. Germline V gene sequence: CDR1 MNHEY, CDR2 SVGAGI. This CDR3 contains 16 residues. The chain's CDR3 is CASSSHQGSSYNEQFF. The CDR3 DNA sequence: TGTGCCAGCAGTTCGCACCAGGGGTCCTCCTACAATGAGCAGTTCTTC.

The chain uses TRBV29-1 and TRBJ1-2, with a tentative D call TRBD1 (5 bases). There are 14 residues in the CDR3. V lost 4 bases to trimming and J lost 0 bases, with 12 bases between them. Looked up from germline, CDR1 is SQVTM and CDR2 is ANQGSEA. CDR3 nucleotide sequence: TGCAGCGTTGTCGGTGCAGGGCCTAACTATGGCTACACCTTC. It specifies CSVVGAGPNYGYTF.

The chain is built from TRBV5-1 and TRBJ2-3; D not certain. Deletions cut 4 bases from V and 0 bases from J, with 15 bases between. The CDR3 is made up of 16 amino acids. CDR1 and CDR2 (germline): SGHRS, YFSETQ. In DNA form, the CDR3 reads TGCGCCAGCAGCCCCTTAAAATCCGGGAGCACAGATACGCAGTATTTT. Translation: CASSPLKSGSTDTQYF.

This clone was seen a single time. V gene TRBV27 combines with J gene TRBJ1-6; D possibly corresponds to TRBD1 (5 bases). Germline V gene lookup returns CDR1 MNHEY and CDR2 SMNVEV (reference sequence). V was pared by 6 bases and J by 9 bases, with 15 bases between. CDR3 size: 14 residues. The CDR3 is CASSPGFTGSPLHF. The DNA for the CDR3 is TGTGCCAGCAGCCCAGGGTTCACCGGTTCACCCCTCCACTTT.

The V and J genes are TRBV2 and TRBJ2-5; possibly TRBD1 for D (5 bases). Germline CDR1 reads SNHLY; CDR2 reads FYNNEI. Trimming took off 3 bases at V and 5 bases at J, with 13 bases between the two ends. CDR3 size: 14 residues. As DNA, the CDR3 is TGTGCCAGCAGTGAGATTGGTGGGGCGGAGACCCAGTACTTC. Its protein is CASSEIGGAETQYF.

This chain connects TRBV2 to TRBJ2-3; D unclear. With 8 bases removed from V and 1 base from J, the gap between germline ends came to 10 bases. Germline CDR1 and CDR2: SNHLY and FYNNEI. The CDR3 is made up of 13 amino acids. CDR3 sequence reads: CASLEDRTDTQYF. Written as DNA, the CDR3 is TGTGCCAGCCTAGAAGACCGCACAGATACGCAGTATTTT.

This clone was detected only once. The rearrangement links TRBV28 to TRBJ1-3; maybe TRBD1 (5 bases). V was shortened by 1 base and J by 0 bases, with 19 bases between the two germline ends. Germline loops: CDR1 MDHEN, CDR2 SYDVKM. The CDR3 spans 19 residues. The CDR3 coding sequence is TGTGCCAGCAGTTTATTTACGGGACTGGGACTGACCTCTGGAAACACCATATATTTT. It is translated as CASSLFTGLGLTSGNTIYF. Full variable domain (rest looked up from reference TRBV28 and TRBJ1-3): DVKVTQSSRYLVKRTGEKVFLECVQDMDHENMFWYRQDPGLGLRLIYFSYDVKMKEKGDIPEGYSVSREKKERFSLILESASTNQTSMYLCASSLFTGLGLTSGNTIYFGEGSWLTVV.

This clone occurred a few times. The chain uses TRBV24-1 and TRBJ2-1; D remains unclear. The V and J ends lost 2 bases and 0 bases respectively, with 4 bases between them. The germline V gene has CDR1 KGHDR and CDR2 SFDVKD. The CDR3 runs to 14 residues. CDR3 in DNA: TGTGCCACCAGTGATTATCGCTCCTACAATGAGCAGTTCTTC. The encoded protein is CATSDYRSYNEQFF.

The V call is TRBV18, the J call TRBJ1-2, with D possibly TRBD1 on 5 matching bases. The CDR3 consists of 14 residues. CDR1 KGHSH and CDR2 LQKENI come from the germline V gene. Trimming left V 4 bases short and J 4 bases short, with 13 bases between. The CDR3 bases are TGTGCCAGCTCACTTCAGGGCGGTTCCTATGGCTACACCTTC. Protein sequence: CASSLQGGSYGYTF.

The CDR3 DNA sequence: TGTGCCAGCAGTTCAGGGGTTTACTGGGGTGGCTACACCTTC. As protein: CASSSGVYWGGYTF. The chain couples TRBV28 to TRBJ1-2; the D gene is possibly TRBD1 (6 bases). The V end was cut by 4 bases, the J end by 7 bases, with 16 bases between. This CDR3 is built from 14 residues. Looked up from germline, CDR1 is MDHEN and CDR2 is SYDVKM.

V gene TRBV6-5 combines with J gene TRBJ2-7; 7 bases align to TRBD2. The CDR3 consists of 13 residues. CDR1 is MNHEY and CDR2 is SVGAGI in the germline V gene. V shed 2 bases and J 6 bases; nucleotides not matched to a gene: 4. CDR3: CASSYGGGVEQYF. In DNA form, the CDR3 reads TGTGCCAGCAGTTACGGGGGAGGGGTCGAGCAGTACTTC.

The chain uses TRBV6-1 and TRBJ1-2, with D possibly being TRBD1 (5 bases). The CDR3 is 17 amino acids. Deletions cut 2 bases from V and 5 bases from J, with 21 bases between. Germline V lookup: CDR1 MNHNS, CDR2 SASEGT. CDR3 loop: CASSEYRGYGSGYGYTF. The CDR3, as DNA: TGTGCCAGCAGTGAATACCGGGGGTACGGATCAGGATATGGCTACACCTTC.

This clone has just one count. This chain joins TRBV6-4 and TRBJ2-7; TRBD2 is a possible D gene (7 bases). CDR1 is MRHNA and CDR2 is SNTAGT in the germline V gene. V was trimmed by 9 bases and J by 2 bases, leaving 17 bases between them. This CDR3 has 14 residues. The CDR3 DNA is TGTGCCAGGACCTGGGGGGGCCCCCCCTACGAGCAGTACTTC. Translated, it gives CARTWGGPPYEQYF.

The count of this clone is one. V is TRBV28 and J is TRBJ2-7, with 8 positions matching TRBD2. Germline CDR1 and CDR2: MDHEN and SYDVKM. Trimming removed 3 bases from V and 4 bases from J; junction bases left unmatched: 5. This CDR3 region has 14 residues. In nucleotides, the CDR3 is TGTGCCAGCAGTTTTCTTCCTAGCGGGTACGAGCAGTACTTC. Protein: CASSFLPSGYEQYF. The whole variable domain, filled in from reference TRBV28 and TRBJ2-7, reads DVKVTQSSRYLVKRTGEKVFLECVQDMDHENMFWYRQDPGLGLRLIYFSYDVKMKEKGDIPEGYSVSREKKERFSLILESASTNQTSMYLCASSFLPSGYEQYFGPGTRLTVT.

This sequence joins TRBV4-1 and TRBJ1-2; the D gene is possibly TRBD1 (5 bases). The germline V gene has CDR1 MGHRA and CDR2 YSYEKL. Between the trimmed V and J ends, which lost 0 bases and 5 bases, there was a span of 16 bases. This CDR3 region has 16 residues. The CDR3 reads CASSQDGRVGFYGYTF. The CDR3, as DNA: TGCGCCAGCAGCCAAGATGGCAGGGTGGGTTTTTATGGCTACACCTTC.

V usage is TRBV14 and J usage is TRBJ2-1; D unresolved. This CDR3 comprises 17 residues. V dropped 0 bases and J dropped 5 bases, with 17 bases sitting between them. Germline V gives CDR1 SGHDN, CDR2 FVKESK. This chain's CDR3 is CASSQDPISFTNNEQFF. Written as DNA, the CDR3 is TGTGCCAGCAGCCAAGATCCCATTTCCTTTACTAACAATGAGCAGTTCTTC. The full variable domain, rest sourced from reference TRBV14 and TRBJ2-1, is EAGVTQFPSHSVIEKGQTVTLRCDPISGHDNLYWYRRVMGKEIKFLLHFVKESKQDESGMPNNRFLAERTGGTYSTLKVQPAELEDSGVYFCASSQDPISFTNNEQFFGPGTRLTVL.

This sequence joins TRBV6-5 and TRBJ1-6; possibly TRBD1 for D (5 bases). The CDR3 length is 13 residues. Germline V CDR1 and CDR2: MNHEY, SVGAGI. V was clipped by 8 bases and J by 5 bases, with 10 bases between them. CDR3 DNA sequence: TGTGCCAGCGGGCAGGGCCATAATTCACCCCTCCACTTT. As protein: CASGQGHNSPLHF.

The rearrangement joins TRBV28 to TRBJ2-2; 9 nucleotides line up with TRBD1. This CDR3 has 15 residues. V shed 5 bases, J shed 6 bases, and the junction held 7 bases outside the gene matches. Per germline, CDR1 MDHEN and CDR2 SYDVKM. The CDR3 sequence: CASSPPGQGAGELFF. In DNA, the CDR3 is TGTGCCAGCAGTCCCCCGGGACAGGGAGCCGGGGAGCTGTTTTTT.

Only a few counts were recorded for this clone. This chain connects TRBV5-1 to TRBJ1-2; 7 nucleotides line up with TRBD1. Germline V gene lookup returns CDR1 SGHRS and CDR2 YFSETQ. There are 14 residues in the CDR3. The V segment lost 0 bases and the J segment 8 bases; nucleotides outside the gene matches: 7. The CDR3 loop is CASSLVTGEGGYTF. The CDR3 DNA reads TGCGCCAGCAGCTTGGTCACAGGGGAAGGCGGCTACACCTTC.

The J gene is TRBJ2-2, the V gene TRBV25-1, with D maybe TRBD2 (5 bases). The V end lost 2 bases, the J end lost 0 bases, and 10 bases lay between the germline ends. The germline V gene has CDR1 MGHDK and CDR2 SYGVNS. CDR3 length: 16 residues. The CDR3 DNA reads TGTGCCAGCAGTGAAGGCGGGTTGTCGAACACCGGGGAGCTGTTTTTT. Translated, it gives CASSEGGLSNTGELFF.

The chain employs TRBV2 and TRBJ1-1, with D uncertain. CDR1 SNHLY and CDR2 FYNNEI come from the germline V gene. With 3 bases removed from V and 1 base from J, the gap between germline ends came to 9 bases. This CDR3 region has 14 residues. CDR3 in DNA: TGTGCCAGCAGTGAGCGCGGCTCGAACACTGAAGCTTTCTTT. It codes for CASSERGSNTEAFF. The full variable domain, rest sourced from reference TRBV2 and TRBJ1-1, is EPEVTQTPSHQVTQMGQEVILRCVPISNHLYFYWYRQILGQKVEFLVSFYNNEISEKSEIFDDQFSVERPDGSNFTLKIRSTKLEDSAMYFCASSERGSNTEAFFGQGTRLTVV.

J is TRBJ2-7 and V is TRBV5-6; D possibly corresponds to TRBD2 (6 bases). This CDR3 comprises 14 residues. V was pared by 1 base and J by 2 bases, with 10 bases between. CDR1 is SGHDT and CDR2 is YYEEEE in the germline V gene. The CDR3 nucleotides are TGTGCCAGCAGCTTGCGGGACTTTCCCTACGAGCAGTACTTC. This gives the protein CASSLRDFPYEQYF.

This chain uses TRBV24-1 with TRBJ2-3; 7 nucleotides align to TRBD2. J lost 2 bases, V lost 1 base, and 5 bases had no gene match. Germline CDR1 and CDR2: KGHDR and SFDVKD. The CDR3 extends over 16 amino acids. CDR3 nucleotides: TGTGCCACCAGTGATTTCCTAGCGGCTAACACAGATACGCAGTATTTT. The encoded protein is CATSDFLAANTDTQYF.

This clone occurred a few times. The CDR3 nucleotides are TGTGCCAGCAGTACCGGGACAGGCTTCTACAATGAGCAGTTCTTC. Its protein product is CASSTGTGFYNEQFF. The chain has TRBV7-2 and TRBJ2-1; TRBD1 matches at 8 bases. V shed 6 bases, J shed 3 bases, and the junction held 7 bases outside the gene matches. The CDR3 spans 15 residues. Germline V gives CDR1 SGHTA, CDR2 FQGNSA. The variable domain in full, with the rest retrieved from reference TRBV7-2 and TRBJ2-1, is GAGVSQSPSNKVTEKGKDVELRCDPISGHTALYWYRQSLGQGLEFLIYFQGNSAPDKSGLPSDRFSAERTGGSVSTLTIQRTQQEDSAVYLCASSTGTGFYNEQFFGPGTRLTVL.

This chain connects TRBV19 to TRBJ2-1, with a possible D match to TRBD2 (5 bases). CDR3 size: 15 residues. Germline V lookup: CDR1 LNHDA, CDR2 SQIVND (reference sequence). V was pared by 7 bases and J by 0 bases, with 13 bases between. CDR3 region: CASTISASSYNEQFF. In DNA, the CDR3 is TGTGCCAGTACCATTAGCGCGAGCTCCTACAATGAGCAGTTCTTC.

This chain links TRBV7-7 with TRBJ2-3; the match to TRBD2 covers 13 bases. This CDR3 contains 16 residues. The germline gives CDR1 SSHAT, CDR2 FNYEAQ (reference sequence). After removal of 5 bases from V and 1 base from J, the junction contained 3 bases not matched to a gene. The CDR3 nucleotides read TGTGCCAGCAGCCTAGGGACTAGCGGGGGCACAGATACGCAGTATTTT. Translating gives CASSLGTSGGTDTQYF. Supplemented by reference TRBV7-7 and TRBJ2-3, the full variable domain reads GAGVSQSPRYKVTKRGQDVTLRCDPISSHATLYWYQQALGQGPEFLTYFNYEAQPDKSGLPSDRFSAERPEGSISTLTIQRTEQRDSAMYRCASSLGTSGGTDTQYFGPGTRLTVL.